The 17 T cell receptor beta chains below were found in one sample sequenced in a study of T cell changes during pregnancy in multiple sclerosis. Clones were sequenced by immunoSEQ multiplex PCR, and TCRdb holds only the in-frame ones, with some missing. Of more than 85,000 clones listed, roughly nine tenths are singletons. Here the sequenced sample was peripheral blood, taken in the second trimester of pregnancy. These receptors were collected from a female donor with multiple sclerosis, enrolled in a pregnancy study.

Only one count was recorded for this clone. The chain is built from TRBV11-1 and TRBJ1-1; TRBD1 agrees at 7 bases. With 5 bases clipped from V and 6 bases from J, the junction kept 3 bases outside the gene matches. The CDR3 spans 12 residues. Germline V lookup: CDR1 SGHAT, CDR2 FQDESV (reference sequence). DNA of the CDR3: TGTGCCAGCAGCCAGGGACAGCCTGAAGCTTTCTTT. Protein sequence: CASSQGQPEAFF.

The chain recombines TRBV7-9 with TRBJ1-1; D remains unclear. V dropped 7 bases and J dropped 0 bases, with 6 bases sitting between them. Per the germline V gene, CDR1 is SEHNR and CDR2 is FQNEAQ (reference sequence). The CDR3 length is 12 residues. The CDR3 DNA sequence: TGTGCCAGCAACATCTTGAACACTGAAGCTTTCTTT. It codes for CASNILNTEAFF.

The count of this clone is one. V is TRBV4-1 and J is TRBJ1-2; a possible D gene is TRBD1 (5 bases). This CDR3 spans 14 amino acids. Looked up from germline, CDR1 is MGHRA and CDR2 is YSYEKL. Trimming stripped 3 bases from V and 6 bases from J, with 14 bases between. CDR3 region: CASSQGPAGDGYTF. In nucleotides, the CDR3 is TGCGCCAGCAGCCAGGGACCGGCGGGGGATGGCTACACCTTC.

This chain's CDR3 is CASKGVPMNTEAFF. CDR3 bases: TGTGCCAGCAAAGGGGTACCCATGAACACTGAAGCTTTCTTT. This sequence joins TRBV6-5 and TRBJ1-1; TRBD1 is a possible D gene (5 bases). The germline V gene encodes CDR1 MNHEY and CDR2 SVGAGI. The V gene lost 7 bases and the J gene lost 0 bases, with 12 bases spanning the gap. The CDR3 has 14 residues.

The chain links TRBV7-3 to TRBJ1-1; 7 bases match TRBD1. With V trimmed by 4 bases and J by 5 bases, 13 bases remained unmatched. The CDR3 is made up of 16 amino acids. The germline V gene encodes CDR1 SGHTA and CDR2 FQGTGA. The CDR3 nucleotides are TGTGCCAGCAGCTCCGCAGGAGGGGGCGCGAGGACTGAAGCTTTCTTT. Protein sequence: CASSSAGGGARTEAFF. The complete variable domain, with remaining parts taken from reference TRBV7-3 and TRBJ1-1, reads GAGVSQTPSNKVTEKGKYVELRCDPISGHTALYWYRQSLGQGPEFLIYFQGTGAADDSGLPNDRFFAVRPEGSVSTLKIQRTERGDSAVYLCASSSAGGGARTEAFFGQGTRLTVV.

The rearrangement uses TRBV9 and TRBJ2-5; a weak D match, TRBD2 (6 bases). The CDR3 covers 14 residues. V was clipped by 2 bases and J by 3 bases, with 11 bases between them. Germline V gene lookup returns CDR1 SGDLS and CDR2 YYNGEE. CDR3 coding DNA: TGTGCCAGCAGCGTGGGCGGGGTAGAAGAGACCCAGTACTTC. Protein product: CASSVGGVEETQYF.

This clone has only one observation. J is TRBJ2-1 and V is TRBV19, with 13 positions matching TRBD2. CDR1 and CDR2 (germline): LNHDA, SQIVND (reference sequence). This CDR3 spans 15 amino acids. V gave up 5 bases and J gave up 9 bases; unmatched junction bases: 7. This CDR3 reads CASSGTSGRGGEQFF. DNA for the CDR3: TGTGCCAGTAGTGGAACTAGCGGGAGGGGGGGTGAGCAGTTCTTC.

This chain uses TRBV5-6 with TRBJ2-7; maybe TRBD2 (6 bases). The ends were cut back, 4 bases at V and 0 bases at J, with 8 bases in the middle. This CDR3 comprises 13 residues. Germline CDR1 is SGHDT and CDR2 is YYEEEE. The CDR3 nucleotides are TGTGCCAGCAGCGGGGGGAGCTCCTACGAGCAGTACTTC. As protein: CASSGGSSYEQYF.

The rearrangement joins TRBV19 to TRBJ2-6, with D possibly matching TRBD1 (6 bases). The CDR3 spans 19 residues. Trimming pared 4 bases from V and 0 bases from J, leaving 19 bases between. The germline CDR1 and CDR2 sequences are LNHDA and SQIVND (reference sequence). CDR3 sequence (DNA): TGTGCCAGTAGTAAAATCGTACAGGGTTTAGGCTCTGGGGCCAACGTCCTGACTTTC. Protein product: CASSKIVQGLGSGANVLTF.

The genes are TRBV5-4 and TRBJ2-4; weak D call: TRBD2 (6 bases). CDR3 length: 12 residues. The V end was cut by 2 bases, the J end by 12 bases, with 12 bases between. CDR1 is SGHNT and CDR2 is YYREEE in the germline V gene (reference sequence). The DNA for the CDR3 is TGTGCCAGCAGCTTTCCGACCGGGGGTCAGTACTTC. As protein: CASSFPTGGQYF.

The rearrangement joins TRBV2 to TRBJ2-1; tentatively, D is TRBD2 (5 bases). Deletions cut 5 bases from V and 1 base from J, with 24 bases between. The CDR3 runs 19 residues. In germline, CDR1 is SNHLY, CDR2 FYNNEI. The CDR3 sequence is CASSTKNSVGESSYNEQFF. The CDR3 region has the DNA TGTGCCAGCAGTACTAAAAACTCAGTCGGGGAAAGTTCCTACAATGAGCAGTTCTTC.

This chain joins TRBV27 and TRBJ2-7, with D possibly TRBD1 on 6 matching bases. Germline V CDR1 and CDR2: MNHEY, SMNVEV (reference sequence). This CDR3 has 14 amino acids. V gave up 5 bases and J gave up 2 bases, with 13 bases separating them. CDR3 amino acids: CASSPQGRTYEQYF. Here the CDR3 DNA reads TGTGCCAGCAGTCCGCAGGGGCGCACCTACGAGCAGTACTTC.

This chain links TRBV19 with TRBJ2-7; 11 bases align to TRBD1. The CDR3 sequence is 15 residues long. The V gene end was trimmed by 5 bases and the J gene end by 5 bases; junction bases not matched to a gene: 8. Germline V gives CDR1 LNHDA, CDR2 SQIVND (reference sequence). The CDR3 sequence: CASSAGQGAPDEQYF. The CDR3 region has the DNA TGTGCCAGTAGTGCCGGACAGGGGGCGCCGGACGAGCAGTACTTC.

The CDR3: CAISGSQETNEKLFF. DNA for the CDR3: TGTGCCATCAGTGGTTCACAGGAAACTAATGAAAAACTGTTTTTT. The chain combines TRBV10-3 with TRBJ1-4; D perhaps matches TRBD1 (5 bases). Trimming cost V 4 bases and J 1 base, with 10 bases left between them. The CDR3 is 15 residues long. Germline V gene sequence: CDR1 ENHRY, CDR2 SYGVKD.

The V call is TRBV20-1, the J call TRBJ2-5, with D perhaps matching TRBD2 (5 bases). The CDR3 has 11 amino acids. Germline CDR1 reads DFQATT; CDR2 reads SNEGSKA (reference sequence). The V and J ends lost 5 bases and 5 bases respectively, with 9 bases between them. In DNA, the CDR3 is TGCAGTGCTGAAACTAGGGAGACCCAGTACTTC. Encoded protein: CSAETRETQYF.

V usage is TRBV27 and J usage is TRBJ1-4; 7 nucleotides agree with TRBD1. The CDR3 covers 13 residues. Germline V lookup: CDR1 MNHEY, CDR2 SMNVEV (reference sequence). V lost 6 bases, J lost 6 bases, and 4 bases stayed unmatched. The CDR3 nucleotides are TGTGCCAGCAGGGGGGACAGATATGAAAAACTGTTTTTT. Amino acids: CASRGDRYEKLFF.

CDR3 sequence: CASSLQGRTEAFF. In DNA, the CDR3 is TGTGCCAGCAGCTTGCAGGGAAGGACTGAAGCTTTCTTT. The V gene is TRBV5-4, the J gene TRBJ1-1, with TRBD1 as a possible D gene (5 bases). This CDR3 spans 13 amino acids. Germline V lookup: CDR1 SGHNT, CDR2 YYREEE (reference sequence). The V end was cut by 1 base, the J end by 5 bases, with 9 bases between.